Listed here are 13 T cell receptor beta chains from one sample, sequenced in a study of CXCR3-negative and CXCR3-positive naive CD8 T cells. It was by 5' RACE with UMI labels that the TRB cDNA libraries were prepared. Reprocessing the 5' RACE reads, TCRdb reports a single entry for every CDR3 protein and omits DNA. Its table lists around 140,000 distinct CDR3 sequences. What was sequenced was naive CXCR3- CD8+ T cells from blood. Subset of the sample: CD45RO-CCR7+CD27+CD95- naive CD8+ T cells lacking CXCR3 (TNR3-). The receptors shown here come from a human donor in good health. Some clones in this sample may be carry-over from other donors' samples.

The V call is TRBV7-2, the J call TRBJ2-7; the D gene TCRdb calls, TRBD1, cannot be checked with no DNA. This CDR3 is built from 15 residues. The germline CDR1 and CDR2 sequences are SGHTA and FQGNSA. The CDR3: CASSPGGTPADEQYF.

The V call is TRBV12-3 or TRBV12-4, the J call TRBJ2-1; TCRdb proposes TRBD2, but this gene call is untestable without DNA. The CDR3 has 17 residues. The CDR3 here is CASSFLIALSSYNEQFF.

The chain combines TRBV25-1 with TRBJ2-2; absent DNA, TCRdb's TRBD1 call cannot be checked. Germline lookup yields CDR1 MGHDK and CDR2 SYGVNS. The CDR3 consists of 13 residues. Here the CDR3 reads CASSNRGAGELFF. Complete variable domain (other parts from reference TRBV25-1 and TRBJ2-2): EADIYQTPRYLVIGTGKKITLECSQTMGHDKMYWYQQDPGMELHLIHYSYGVNSTEKGDLSSESTVSRIRTEHFPLTLESARPSHTSQYLCASSNRGAGELFFGEGSRLTVL.

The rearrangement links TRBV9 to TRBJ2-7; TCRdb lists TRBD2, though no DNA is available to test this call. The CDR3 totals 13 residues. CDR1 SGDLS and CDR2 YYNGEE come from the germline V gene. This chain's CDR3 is CASSRDLMNEQYF.

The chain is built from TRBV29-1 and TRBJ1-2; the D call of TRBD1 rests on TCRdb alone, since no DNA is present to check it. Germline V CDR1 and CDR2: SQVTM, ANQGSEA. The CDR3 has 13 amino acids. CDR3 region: CSVRTGDASGYTF.

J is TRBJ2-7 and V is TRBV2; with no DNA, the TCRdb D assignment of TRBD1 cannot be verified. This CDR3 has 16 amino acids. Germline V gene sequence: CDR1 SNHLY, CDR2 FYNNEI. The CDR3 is CASSEPLDRGDYEQYF.

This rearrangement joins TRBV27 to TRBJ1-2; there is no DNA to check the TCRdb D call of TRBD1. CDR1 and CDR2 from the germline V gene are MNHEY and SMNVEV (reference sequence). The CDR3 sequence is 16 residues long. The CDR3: CASSFSLGQGYYGYTF.

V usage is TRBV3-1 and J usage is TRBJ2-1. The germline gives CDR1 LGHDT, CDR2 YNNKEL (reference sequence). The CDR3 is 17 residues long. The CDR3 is CASSQTLAISSYNEQFF.

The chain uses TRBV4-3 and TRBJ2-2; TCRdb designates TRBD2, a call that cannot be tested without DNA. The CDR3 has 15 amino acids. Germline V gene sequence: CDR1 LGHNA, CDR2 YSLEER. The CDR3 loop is CASSQDAGSTGELFF.

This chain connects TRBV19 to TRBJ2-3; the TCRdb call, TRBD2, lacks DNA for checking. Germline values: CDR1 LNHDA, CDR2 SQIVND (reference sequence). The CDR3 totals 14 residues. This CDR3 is CATRTSGVSDTQYF.

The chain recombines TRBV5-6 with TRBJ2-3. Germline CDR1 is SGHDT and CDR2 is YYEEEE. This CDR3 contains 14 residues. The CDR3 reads CASSWTVQADTQYF.

The CDR3 loop reads CASSPVMGLQPQHF. The rearrangement uses TRBV27 and TRBJ1-5. Germline V gene lookup returns CDR1 MNHEY and CDR2 SMNVEV (reference sequence). The CDR3 is 14 amino acids.

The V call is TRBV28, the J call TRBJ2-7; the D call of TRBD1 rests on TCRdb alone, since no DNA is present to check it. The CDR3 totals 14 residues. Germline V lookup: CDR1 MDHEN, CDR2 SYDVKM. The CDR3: CASRPRDSTYEQYF. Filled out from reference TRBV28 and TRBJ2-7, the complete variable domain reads DVKVTQSSRYLVKRTGEKVFLECVQDMDHENMFWYRQDPGLGLRLIYFSYDVKMKEKGDIPEGYSVSREKKERFSLILESASTNQTSMYLCASRPRDSTYEQYFGPGTRLTVT.